Listed below are T cell receptor beta chains from one sample, sequenced in a study of blood T cell repertoires in COVID-19. Clones were read by immunoSEQ multiplex PCR, and TCRdb kept only the in-frame ones, dropping some. The sample shows about 130,000 clones, around 85% of them seen only once. The sequencing sample was made of peripheral blood. The receptor source for this set is a woman aged 80 or over with acute or convalescent COVID-19. CDR3s include the opening cysteine and the closing phenylalanine or tryptophan.

v_gene: TRBV21-1; len: 18; CDR3aa: CASSKGVGRGSYTGELFF
v_gene: TRBV5-4; len: 15; CDR3aa: CASSTGREPNYGYTF
v_gene: TRBV18; len: 14; CDR3aa: CASSGTSGRETQYF
v_gene: TRBV19; len: 15; CDR3aa: CASSIGPGGPYEQYF
v_gene: TRBV5-8; len: 13; CDR3aa: CASSKGGVASQYF
v_gene: TRBV4-1; len: 17; CDR3aa: CASSQGPSSGANEKLFF
v_gene: TRBV18; len: 14; CDR3aa: CASSPVQGRSPLHF
v_gene: TRBV27; len: 17; CDR3aa: CASSLWDPGQNGYGYTF
v_gene: TRBV7-6; len: 13; CDR3aa: CASSFVSNYEQYF
v_gene: TRBV2; len: 13; CDR3aa: CASEQGPNEKLFF
v_gene: TRBV2; len: 15; CDR3aa: CASSENDSIGSPLHF
v_gene: TRBV7-2; len: 12; CDR3aa: CASSQYNSPLHF
v_gene: TRBV7-3; len: 16; CDR3aa: CASSDRDRGLLNEQFF